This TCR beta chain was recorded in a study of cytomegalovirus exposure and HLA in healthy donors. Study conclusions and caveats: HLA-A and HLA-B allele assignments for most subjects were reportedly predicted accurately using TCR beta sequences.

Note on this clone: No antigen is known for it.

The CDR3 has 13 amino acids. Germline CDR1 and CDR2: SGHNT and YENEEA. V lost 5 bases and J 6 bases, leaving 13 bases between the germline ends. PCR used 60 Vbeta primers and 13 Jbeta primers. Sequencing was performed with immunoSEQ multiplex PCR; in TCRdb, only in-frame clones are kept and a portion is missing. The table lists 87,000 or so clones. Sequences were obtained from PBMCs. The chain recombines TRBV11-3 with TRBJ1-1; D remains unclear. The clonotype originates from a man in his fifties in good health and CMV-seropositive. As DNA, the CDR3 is TGTGCCAGCAGCCCGTTCGAGATGCCTGAAGCTTTCTTT. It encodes CASSPFEMPEAFF.